This T cell receptor (beta chain) was documented in a study of early T cells in non-severe SARS-CoV-2 infection. Study-wide background: With bulk RNA from unsorted whole blood as input, sequencing yielded unpaired chains.

Germline values: CDR1 MNHEY, CDR2 SMNVEV (reference sequence). The trim removed 6 bases at V and 6 bases at J, leaving 7 bases unmatched. This CDR3 has 13 residues. The library protocol tagged individual cDNA molecules with unique molecular identifiers. TCRdb independently ran MiXCR on the 5' RACE reads; one entry per CDR3 protein. The table shows 50,000 to 75,000 distinct CDR3 sequences, with about 12% occurring only once. The sample holds many counts of this clonotype. What it binds is unknown. Study outcomes and limitations: VDJdb-based matching was biased toward anti-spike CD8 responses and missed private and CD4 specificities.

The sample here was whole blood, taken at baseline. The chain is built from TRBV27 and TRBJ1-1; 7 bases are shared with TRBD1. This sequence was found in an adult who was a healthcare worker with PCR-confirmed SARS-CoV-2 infection or an uninfected control (not recorded which). The donor label of this sample is uncertain. The CDR3 DNA follows: TGTGCCAGCAGCCCTGACAGGGCCCCTGAAGCTTTCTTT. It codes for CASSPDRAPEAFF.